A selection of T cell receptor beta chains follows, all from one sample in a study of cytomegalovirus exposure and HLA in healthy donors. The data were produced by immunoSEQ multiplex PCR, yet TCRdb's version contains in-frame clones alone and is incomplete. The repertoire holds some 190,000 clones, with 82% as singletons. The sample taken for sequencing was PBMCs. The source of these receptors is a middle-aged man in good health and CMV-seronegative. Each CDR3 is given without its conserved first and last residue. Fields, in order: clone size, J gene, V gene, CDR3 protein. Some rows have no size entry. The others give once, few or many, or a class for an expanded clone.

-,TRBJ2-7,TRBV5-1,ASSLVGEKYEQY
-,TRBJ2-5,TRBV7-7,ASSRDRQETQY
few,TRBJ1-2,TRBV11-2,ASSSGTDYGYT
-,TRBJ1-1,TRBV7-9,ASSRGTGGAMNTEAF
-,TRBJ2-4,TRBV19,ASRGTGGKNIQY
-,TRBJ2-3,TRBV20-1,SALVAVTQY
-,TRBJ1-3,TRBV7-2,ASSLGDRVGSGNTIY
-,TRBJ1-2,TRBV5-5,ASSLASGYT
once,TRBJ1-2,TRBV28,ASSSTGGKIYGYT
-,TRBJ2-5,TRBV7-2,ATKRDRVETQY
-,TRBJ2-4,TRBV9,ASSVGTGVGRSIQY
-,TRBJ1-2,TRBV29-1,SVVDQGNYGYT
-,TRBJ1-5,TRBV29-1,SVAGATGESNQPQH
few,TRBJ2-7,TRBV5-1,ASSLRTSYEQY
once,TRBJ2-3,TRBV28,ASSLGGSGSGDTQY
-,TRBJ1-5,TRBV10-3,ATSAQGAMGQPQH
-,TRBJ1-1,TRBV6-5,ASSKSGHVNTEAF
-,TRBJ2-7,TRBV13,ASSLQGGSYEQY
-,TRBJ1-3,TRBV7-6,ASSGGVSGNTIY
once,TRBJ2-2,TRBV10-3,AISRRDSQNTGELF
-,TRBJ2-1,TRBV6-1,ASSDLAVSYNEQF
-,TRBJ2-5,TRBV2,ASSPGTGGETQY
-,TRBJ2-3,TRBV9,ASSVGGGTSGRTDTQY
once,TRBJ1-1,TRBV7-3,ASSLAGQGTEAF
-,TRBJ2-3,TRBV7-2,ASSRDSYTDTQY
-,TRBJ2-4,TRBV15,ATSRAPGGRYIQY
-,TRBJ2-7,TRBV28,ASSLGTSGGVGQY
-,TRBJ2-7,TRBV7-9,ASSSQGQHEQY
-,TRBJ1-2,TRBV4-3,ASSLEQGRVSGYT
-,TRBJ1-2,TRBV7-3,ASSPDQGPNYGYT
-,TRBJ2-7,TRBV6-5,ASSFSVEQY
-,TRBJ1-5,TRBV28,ASSLWDFSNQPQH
few,TRBJ2-7,TRBV7-3,ASPTGGFSYEQY
-,TRBJ2-5,TRBV7-2,ASSLTGPQETQY
-,TRBJ1-2,TRBV19,ASSISGHANYGYT
-,TRBJ2-3,TRBV7-2,ASSFVADTQY
-,TRBJ1-1,TRBV18,ASSPTNTEAF
-,TRBJ2-1,TRBV10-3,AISETPGRGRSYNEQF
-,TRBJ2-5,TRBV27,ASCETSGGARETQY
-,TRBJ2-1,TRBV6-1,ASSPSSSYNEQF
-,TRBJ2-5,TRBV6-1,AIQGGTQY
-,TRBJ2-7,TRBV28,ASSAGGGTYEQY
-,TRBJ1-3,TRBV6-1,ASIPGDRDGNTIY
once,TRBJ1-2,TRBV5-6,ASSLGTGTFT
once,TRBJ2-4,TRBV7-2,ASSLANKGDIQY
once,TRBJ2-1,TRBV7-8,ASSRPGTSVYEQF
-,TRBJ2-1,TRBV28,ASSFSFGGGDGYNEQF
-,TRBJ2-2,TRBV7-6,ASSATGGNTGELF
-,TRBJ2-7,TRBV6-5,ASNAGTGDNEQY
-,TRBJ1-5,TRBV19,ASTIQGNQPQH
-,TRBJ1-1,TRBV7-6,ASSRNGQAIEAF
-,TRBJ2-7,TRBV9,ASSVTGDRAREQY